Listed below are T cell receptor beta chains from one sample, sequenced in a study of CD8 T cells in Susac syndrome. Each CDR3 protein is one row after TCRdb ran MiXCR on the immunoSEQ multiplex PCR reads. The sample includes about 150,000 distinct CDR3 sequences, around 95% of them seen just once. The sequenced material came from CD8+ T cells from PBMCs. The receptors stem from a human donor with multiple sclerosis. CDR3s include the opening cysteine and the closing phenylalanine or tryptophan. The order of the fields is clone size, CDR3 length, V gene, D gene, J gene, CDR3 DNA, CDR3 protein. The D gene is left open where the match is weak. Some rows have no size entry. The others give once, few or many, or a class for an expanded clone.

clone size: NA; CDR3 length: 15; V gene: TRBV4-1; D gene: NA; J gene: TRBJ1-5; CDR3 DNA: TGCGCCAGCAGCCTAGAGGGGGGCAGAAATCAGCCCCAGCATTTT; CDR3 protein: CASSLEGGRNQPQHF
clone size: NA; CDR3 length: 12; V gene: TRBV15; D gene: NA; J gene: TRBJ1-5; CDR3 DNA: TGTGCCACCAGCAGAGATAAAGCAGGGGAGCATTTT; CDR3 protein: CATSRDKAGEHF
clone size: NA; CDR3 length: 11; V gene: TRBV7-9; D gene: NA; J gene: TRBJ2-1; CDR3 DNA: TGTGCCAGCAGCCCGACAGTCGAGCAGTTCTTC; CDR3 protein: CASSPTVEQFF
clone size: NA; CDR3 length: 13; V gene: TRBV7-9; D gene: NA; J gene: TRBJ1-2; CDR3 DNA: TGTGCCAGCAGCTCTCGGTTGCGGGAAGGCTACACCTTC; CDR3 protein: CASSSRLREGYTF
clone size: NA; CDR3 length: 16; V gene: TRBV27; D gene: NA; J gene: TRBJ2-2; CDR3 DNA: TGTGCCAGCAGTCCCCGGGGGACACCGAACACCGGGGAGCTGTTTTTT; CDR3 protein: CASSPRGTPNTGELFF
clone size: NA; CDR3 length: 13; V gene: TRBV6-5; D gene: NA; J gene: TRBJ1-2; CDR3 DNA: TGTGCCAGCAGTCCAGGGCCAGTCTATGGCTACACCTTC; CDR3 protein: CASSPGPVYGYTF
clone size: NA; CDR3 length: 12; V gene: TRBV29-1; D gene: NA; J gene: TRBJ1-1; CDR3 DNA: TGCAGCGCAACGGCGGGTAACACTGAAGCTTTCTTT; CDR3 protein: CSATAGNTEAFF
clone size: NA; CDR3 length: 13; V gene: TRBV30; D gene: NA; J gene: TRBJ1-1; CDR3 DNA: TGTGCCTGGAGTATAGGCAGGAACACTGAAGCTTTCTTT; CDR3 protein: CAWSIGRNTEAFF
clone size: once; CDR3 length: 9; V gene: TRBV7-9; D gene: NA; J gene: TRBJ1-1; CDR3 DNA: TGTGCCAACCAGTTGGGGGCTTTCTTT; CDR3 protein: CANQLGAFF
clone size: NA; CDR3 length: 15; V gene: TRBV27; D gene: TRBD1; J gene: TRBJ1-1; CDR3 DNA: TGTGCCAGCAGTCCTGGGACAGGGGCGGACACTGAAGCTTTCTTT; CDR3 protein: CASSPGTGADTEAFF
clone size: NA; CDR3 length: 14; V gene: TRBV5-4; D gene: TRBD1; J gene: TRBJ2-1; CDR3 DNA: TGTGCCAGCGGACCCCGGGACAGGGGTAATGAGCAGTTCTTC; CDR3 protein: CASGPRDRGNEQFF
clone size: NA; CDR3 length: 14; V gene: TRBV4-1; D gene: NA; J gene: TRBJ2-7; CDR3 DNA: TGCGCCAGCAGCCCTTCGGAGGGGGGTTACGAGCAGTACTTC; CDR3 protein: CASSPSEGGYEQYF
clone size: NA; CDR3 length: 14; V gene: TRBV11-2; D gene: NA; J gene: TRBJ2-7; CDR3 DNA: TGTGCCAGCAGCTTCTTTGCAGGGGACAACGAGCAGTACTTC; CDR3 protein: CASSFFAGDNEQYF
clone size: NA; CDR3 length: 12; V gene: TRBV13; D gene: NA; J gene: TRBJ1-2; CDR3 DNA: TGTGCCAGCAGCCCTCAAGGCGGTGGCTACACCTTC; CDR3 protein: CASSPQGGGYTF
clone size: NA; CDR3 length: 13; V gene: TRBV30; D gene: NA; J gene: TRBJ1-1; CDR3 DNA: TGTGCCTGGAGTGGTTCCTTTCCACCTGAAGCTTTCTTT; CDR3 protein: CAWSGSFPPEAFF
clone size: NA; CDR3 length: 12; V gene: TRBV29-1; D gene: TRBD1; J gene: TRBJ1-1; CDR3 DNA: TGCAGCGGGGACAGGGGAAACACTGAAGTTTTCTTT; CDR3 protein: CSGDRGNTEVFF
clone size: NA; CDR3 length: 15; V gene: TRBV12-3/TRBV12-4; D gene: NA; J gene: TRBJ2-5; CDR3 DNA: TGTGCCAGCAATAATAAGGGGGGCTACCAAGAGACCCAGTACTTC; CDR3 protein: CASNNKGGYQETQYF
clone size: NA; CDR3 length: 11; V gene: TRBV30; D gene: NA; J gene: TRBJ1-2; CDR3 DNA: TGTGCCTGGAATAGGGACTATGGCTACACCTTC; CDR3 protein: CAWNRDYGYTF
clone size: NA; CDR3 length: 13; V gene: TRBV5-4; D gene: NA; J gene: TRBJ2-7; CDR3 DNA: TGTGCCAGCAGTTCTGGACACCTCAACGAGCAGTACTTC; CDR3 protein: CASSSGHLNEQYF
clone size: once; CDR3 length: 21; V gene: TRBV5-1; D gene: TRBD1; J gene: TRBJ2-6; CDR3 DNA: TGCGCCAGCAGCCTTGGGACAGGGCAATCGGACCTCTCCTCTGGGGCCAACGTCCTGACTTTC; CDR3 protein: CASSLGTGQSDLSSGANVLTF
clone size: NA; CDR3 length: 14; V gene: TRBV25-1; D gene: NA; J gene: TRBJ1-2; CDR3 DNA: TGTGCCAGCAGTGAAGGCAGCTCCGTCTATGGCTACACCTTC; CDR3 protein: CASSEGSSVYGYTF
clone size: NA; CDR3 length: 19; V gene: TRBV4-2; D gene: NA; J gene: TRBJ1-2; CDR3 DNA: TGTGCCAGCCTAGGTTTCGCAGGGAACGGCCCAGTTAGGAACTATGGCTACACCTTC; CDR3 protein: CASLGFAGNGPVRNYGYTF
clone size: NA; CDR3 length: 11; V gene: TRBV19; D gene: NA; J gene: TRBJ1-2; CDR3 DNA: TGTGCCGGGGGGACTGACTATGGCTACACCTTC; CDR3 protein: CAGGTDYGYTF
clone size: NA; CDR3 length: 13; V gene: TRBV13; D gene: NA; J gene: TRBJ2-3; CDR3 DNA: TGTGCCAGCCGGGCTCGAGGCACAGATACGCAGTATTTT; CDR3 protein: CASRARGTDTQYF
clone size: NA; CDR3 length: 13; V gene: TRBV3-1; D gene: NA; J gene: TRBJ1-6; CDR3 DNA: TGTGCCAGCAGCCAAGATACTGATTCACCCCTCCACTTT; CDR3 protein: CASSQDTDSPLHF
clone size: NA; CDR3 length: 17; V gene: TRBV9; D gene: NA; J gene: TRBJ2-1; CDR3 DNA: TGTGCCAGCAGCGTAGGGAGCCTACCACTCCCCTACAATGAGCAGTTCTTC; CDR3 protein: CASSVGSLPLPYNEQFF
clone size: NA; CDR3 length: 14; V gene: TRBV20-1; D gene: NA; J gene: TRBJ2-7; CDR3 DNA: TGCAGTGCAACCCCGGGATTAACCGTCTACGAGCAGTACTTC; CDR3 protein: CSATPGLTVYEQYF
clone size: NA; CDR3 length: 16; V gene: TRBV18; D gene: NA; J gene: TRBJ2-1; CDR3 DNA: TGTGCCAGCTCACCCCCCCGCGGCCGCTCCTACAATGAGCAGTTCTTC; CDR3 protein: CASSPPRGRSYNEQFF
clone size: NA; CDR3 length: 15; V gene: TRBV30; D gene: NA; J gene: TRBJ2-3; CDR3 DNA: TGTGCCTGGAGTCCCACCAGGGTAGGAACAGATACGCAGTATTTT; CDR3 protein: CAWSPTRVGTDTQYF
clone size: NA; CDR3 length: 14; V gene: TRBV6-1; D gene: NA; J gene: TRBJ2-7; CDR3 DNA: TGTGCCAGCAGTGAAGGGACGGGTGACTACGAGCAGTACTTC; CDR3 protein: CASSEGTGDYEQYF
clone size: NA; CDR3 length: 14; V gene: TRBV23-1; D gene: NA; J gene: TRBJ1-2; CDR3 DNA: TGCGCCAGCAGTCAAGACAGGATGGGCTATGGCTACACCTTC; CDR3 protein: CASSQDRMGYGYTF